The 8 T cell receptor beta chains in this list originate from one sample, sequenced in a study of blood T cell repertoires in COVID-19. The method was immunoSEQ multiplex PCR; TCRdb's version includes in-frame clones alone and lacks a portion of them. The table shows about 190,000 clones, with around 87% occurring only once. Sequencing was carried out using PBMCs or T cells enriched from blood (not recorded which). These receptor sequences come from a woman aged 40 to 50 in a cohort exposed to, infected with or recovered from COVID-19 (not recorded which).

The chain joins TRBV7-2 to TRBJ1-2, with unresolved D. Trimming pared 1 base from V and 8 bases from J, leaving 17 bases between. The germline CDR1 and CDR2 sequences are SGHTA and FQGNSA. CDR3 length: 15 residues. As DNA, the CDR3 is TGTGCCAGCAGCTTAGGGGCGGGCCGGAGGTCGGGCTACACCTTC. Translating gives CASSLGAGRRSGYTF. Full variable domain (outside the CDR3, taken from reference TRBV7-2 and TRBJ1-2): GAGVSQSPSNKVTEKGKDVELRCDPISGHTALYWYRQSLGQGLEFLIYFQGNSAPDKSGLPSDRFSAERTGGSVSTLTIQRTQQEDSAVYLCASSLGAGRRSGYTFGSGTRLTVV.

The chain combines TRBV10-3 with TRBJ2-7; TRBD2 matches 13 bases. This CDR3 region has 17 residues. V was pared by 5 bases and J by 2 bases, with 9 bases of the junction left unmatched. The germline V gene has CDR1 ENHRY and CDR2 SYGVKD. Here the CDR3 reads CAISTRTSGGATYEQYF. In DNA form, the CDR3 reads TGTGCCATCAGTACCAGGACTAGCGGGGGTGCGACCTACGAGCAGTACTTC.

V gene TRBV14 combines with J gene TRBJ2-7; possibly TRBD2 for D (5 bases). CDR1 and CDR2 (germline): SGHDN, FVKESK. CDR3 size: 15 residues. V lost 0 bases, J lost 7 bases, and 16 bases lay in between. The CDR3: CASSQEWSGWREQYF. The CDR3 bases are TGTGCCAGCAGCCAAGAGTGGAGCGGATGGAGAGAGCAGTACTTC.

The chain employs TRBV5-4 and TRBJ2-7; 10 bases map to TRBD2. With V trimmed by 1 base and J by 1 base, 2 bases remained unmatched. The germline CDR1 and CDR2 sequences are SGHNT and YYREEE (reference sequence). The CDR3 loop spans 15 amino acids. The CDR3 is CASSLRTSGSYEQYF. CDR3 nucleotides: TGTGCCAGCAGCTTGCGGACTAGCGGATCCTACGAGCAGTACTTC.

The genes are TRBV15 and TRBJ1-4; 7 bases are a match to TRBD1. V was clipped by 3 bases and J by 4 bases; unmatched bases: 8. CDR1 and CDR2 (germline): LNHNV, YYDKDF (reference sequence). This CDR3 region has 16 residues. CDR3 loop: CATSSFTGDFNEKLFF. In nucleotides, the CDR3 is TGTGCCACCAGCAGCTTTACAGGGGACTTTAATGAAAAACTGTTTTTT.

To note about this clone: Other nucleotide sequences from this sample produce the same CDR3. The chain carries TRBV27 and TRBJ2-1; 12 bases line up with TRBD2. J gave up 4 bases and V 5 bases, and 3 bases lay outside the gene matches. Germline V gives CDR1 MNHEY, CDR2 SMNVEV (reference sequence). The length of the CDR3 is 15 residues. The CDR3 loop reads CASSPGTSGYNEQFF. CDR3 sequence (DNA): TGTGCCAGCAGTCCCGGGACTAGCGGGTACAATGAGCAGTTCTTC.

V usage is TRBV27 and J usage is TRBJ2-7; 7 bases match TRBD2. The trim removed 8 bases at V and 2 bases at J, leaving 0 bases unmatched. Per germline, CDR1 MNHEY and CDR2 SMNVEV (reference sequence). The CDR3 is made up of 11 amino acids. The CDR3: CASGGAYEQYF. In nucleotides, the CDR3 is TGTGCCAGCGGGGGGGCCTACGAGCAGTACTTC.

In DNA form, the CDR3 reads TGTGCCAGCAGCCTCAGGACAGGGAGAAGCACTGAAGCTTTCTTT. This translates into CASSLRTGRSTEAFF. The chain carries TRBV14 and TRBJ1-1; TRBD1 agrees at 8 bases. The germline V gene encodes CDR1 SGHDN and CDR2 FVKESK. The CDR3 runs to 15 residues. The trim removed 4 bases at V and 4 bases at J, leaving 8 bases unmatched.